The clone carrying this TCR beta chain was seen repeatedly, ten times or more. Its antigen is currently unknown. The data stem from a study of T-cell reconstitution after alpha-beta-depleted transplantation in children. Study conclusions and caveats: About two months after transplant, alpha-beta T cells reportedly came from several hundred expanded graft clones. Some patients showed high day-60 TCRbeta diversity, which derived from surviving recipient T cells and thymic progenitors.

CDR3 length equals 15 residues. Trimming took 3 bases from V and 7 from J, leaving 15 bases between them. Looked up from germline, CDR1 is LGHNA and CDR2 is YSLEER. TCRbeta library preparation incorporated unique molecular identifiers. TCRdb analysed the PCR reads with MiXCR anew, one entry per CDR3 protein. The sample comprises under 250,000 distinct CDR3 sequences, under 8.5% of which are singletons, and 5.5% rests with the top ten. The rearrangement uses TRBV4-3 and TRBJ2-2; D may be TRBD1 (6 bases). This clonotype was sampled from a boy aged 2 to 10 with acute lymphoblastic leukemia, due to receive a stem cell transplant. The source material was PBMCs, sampled before TCRalphabeta/CD19-depleted stem cell transplant. This CDR3 reads CASSQATLGGGELFF. DNA for the CDR3: TGCGCCAGCAGCCAGGCAACCTTAGGGGGCGGGGAGCTGTTTTTT.